The T cell receptor beta chain described here comes from a study of blood T cells in healthy people across ages. About the research overall: Capture by template switching was about one barcoded beta molecule per two T cells.

General study findings and limits: TCR beta diversity, measured per million T cells, fell in a roughly linear way with age.

Primed by a sample-barcoded 5' primer and a J-beta primer mix, a second PCR proceeded for roughly 7 to 11 cycles. A template-switch adaptor containing 12 random nucleotides labeled each cDNA molecule. One entry per CDR3 protein results from TCRdb running MiXCR on the 5' RACE reads. The sample has 1.5 million to 2 million distinct CDR3 sequences, under 30% seen once. Turning to this clonotype: Its antigen is as yet unknown.

Per the germline V gene, CDR1 is DFQATT and CDR2 is SNEGSKA (reference sequence). The CDR3 has 14 residues. Trimming removed 5 bases from V and 8 bases from J; junction bases left unmatched: 5. Sequencing input: blood. J is TRBJ2-1 and V is TRBV20-1; TRBD2 aligns across 14 bases. The clonotype was recovered from a woman in her twenties or thirties in good health. The CDR3 sequence: CSAWGLAGVDEQFF. The CDR3 DNA sequence: TGCAGTGCTTGGGGACTAGCGGGAGTAGATGAGCAGTTCTTC.